This T cell receptor (beta chain) stems from a study of graft-versus-host responses after intestinal transplantation. Overall study: Grafts were multivisceral, liver-intestinal, or isolated intestinal. Anti-thymocyte globulin induction was given to all recipients, followed by tacrolimus and steroids for roughly 3 years.

Study-level findings and limits: Recipient-marrow GvH clones were detected, some having first appeared in ileum or blood. Early post-transplant falls in HvG clones accompanied the peak levels of circulating GvH clones.

The assay was immunoSEQ multiplex PCR, and TCRdb's table has in-frame clones only and misses some. This sample yields about 39,000 clones, of which nearly 95% are seen a single time; about a fifth belongs to the top ten. In the case of this clone: Its antigen is unidentified.

CDR1 and CDR2 from the germline V gene are SGDLS and YYNGEE. This CDR3 contains 18 residues. V trimming: 3 bases; J trimming: 5 bases; junction bases outside the gene matches: 10. Sequencing used unstimulated CD8+ T cells sorted from spleen or lymph node cells, obtained before transplant. The chain recombines TRBV9 with TRBJ2-2, with 13 positions matching TRBD2. This TCR came from a human donor who was the organ donor for an intestinal transplant. The CDR3 loop reads CASSDRTSGSAITGELFF. Here the CDR3 DNA reads TGTGCCAGCAGCGACCGGACTAGCGGGAGTGCGATTACCGGGGAGCTGTTTTTT.